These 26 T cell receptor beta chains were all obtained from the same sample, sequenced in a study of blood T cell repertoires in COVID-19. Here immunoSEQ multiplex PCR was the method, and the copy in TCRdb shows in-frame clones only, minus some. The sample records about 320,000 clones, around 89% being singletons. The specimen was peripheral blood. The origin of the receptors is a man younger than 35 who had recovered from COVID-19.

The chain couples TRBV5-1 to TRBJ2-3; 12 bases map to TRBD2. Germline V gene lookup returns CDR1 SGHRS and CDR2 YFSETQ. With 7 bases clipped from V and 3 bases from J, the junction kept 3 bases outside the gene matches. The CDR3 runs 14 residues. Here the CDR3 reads CASALAGGTDTQYF. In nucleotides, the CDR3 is TGCGCCAGCGCACTAGCGGGGGGAACAGATACGCAGTATTTT.

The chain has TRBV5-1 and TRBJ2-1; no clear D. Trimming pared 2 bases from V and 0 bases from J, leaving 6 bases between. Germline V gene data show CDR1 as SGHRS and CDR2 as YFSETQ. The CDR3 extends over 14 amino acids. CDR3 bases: TGCGCCAGCAGCTTCCCGAGCTCCTACAATGAGCAGTTCTTC. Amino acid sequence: CASSFPSSYNEQFF.

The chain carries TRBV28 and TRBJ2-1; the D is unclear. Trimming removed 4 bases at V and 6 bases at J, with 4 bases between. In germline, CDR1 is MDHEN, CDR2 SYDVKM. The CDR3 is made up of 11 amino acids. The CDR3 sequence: CASSWSNEQFF. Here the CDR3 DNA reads TGTGCCAGCAGTTGGAGCAATGAGCAGTTCTTC.

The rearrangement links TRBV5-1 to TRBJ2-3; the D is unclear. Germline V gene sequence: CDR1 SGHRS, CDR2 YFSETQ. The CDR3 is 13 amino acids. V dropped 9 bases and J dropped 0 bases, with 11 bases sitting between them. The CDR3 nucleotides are TGCGCCACCCGGGTATTTAGCACAGATACGCAGTATTTT. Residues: CATRVFSTDTQYF. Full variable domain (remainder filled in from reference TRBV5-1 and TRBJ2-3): KAGVTQTPRYLIKTRGQQVTLSCSPISGHRSVSWYQQTPGQGLQFLFEYFSETQRNKGNFPGRFSGRQFSNSRSEMNVSTLELGDSALYLCATRVFSTDTQYFGPGTRLTVL.

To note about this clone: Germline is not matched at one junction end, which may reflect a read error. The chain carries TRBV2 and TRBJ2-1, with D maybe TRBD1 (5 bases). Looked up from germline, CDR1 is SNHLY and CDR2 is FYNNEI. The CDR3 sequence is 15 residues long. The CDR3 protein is CASSESRASHNEQFF. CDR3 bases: TGTGCCAGCAGTGAGTCCAGGGCCTCCCACAATGAGCAGTTCTTC.

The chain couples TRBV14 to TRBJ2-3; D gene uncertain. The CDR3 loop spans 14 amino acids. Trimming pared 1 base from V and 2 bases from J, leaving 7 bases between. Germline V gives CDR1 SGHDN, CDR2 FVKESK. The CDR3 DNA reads TGTGCCAGCAGCCAAGTTAGCTTCACAGATACGCAGTATTTT. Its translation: CASSQVSFTDTQYF. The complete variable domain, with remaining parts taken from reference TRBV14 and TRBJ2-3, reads EAGVTQFPSHSVIEKGQTVTLRCDPISGHDNLYWYRRVMGKEIKFLLHFVKESKQDESGMPNNRFLAERTGGTYSTLKVQPAELEDSGVYFCASSQVSFTDTQYFGPGTRLTVL.

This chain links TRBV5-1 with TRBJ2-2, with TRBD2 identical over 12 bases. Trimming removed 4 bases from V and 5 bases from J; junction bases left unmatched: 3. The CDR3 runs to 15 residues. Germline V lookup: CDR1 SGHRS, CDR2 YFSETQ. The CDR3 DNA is TGCGCCAGCAGCCGGACTAGCGGGGTTACCGGGGAGCTGTTTTTT. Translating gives CASSRTSGVTGELFF.

The CDR3 nucleotides are TGTGCCAGCCTTAATGAAAAACTGTTTTTT. Translated: CASLNEKLFF. The chain is built from TRBV6-6 and TRBJ1-4; D remains unclear. The CDR3 is made up of 10 amino acids. V was pared by 8 bases and J by 4 bases, with 2 bases between. Germline loops: CDR1 MNHNY, CDR2 SVGAGI (reference sequence).

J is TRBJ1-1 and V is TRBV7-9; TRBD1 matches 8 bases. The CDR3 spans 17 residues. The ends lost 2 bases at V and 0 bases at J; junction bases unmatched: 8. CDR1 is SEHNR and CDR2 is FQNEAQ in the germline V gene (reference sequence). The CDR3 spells CASSLIGAGGLNTEAFF. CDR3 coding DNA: TGTGCCAGCAGCTTAATAGGGGCAGGGGGCCTGAACACTGAAGCTTTCTTT.

CDR3 sequence reads: CASTYQGTEAFF. As DNA, the CDR3 is TGTGCCAGCACCTACCAGGGAACTGAAGCTTTCTTT. The chain links TRBV12-3 or TRBV12-4 to TRBJ1-1; possible D gene TRBD1, 5 bases. The CDR3 spans 12 residues. Between the trimmed V and J ends, which lost 7 bases and 5 bases, there was a span of 11 bases.

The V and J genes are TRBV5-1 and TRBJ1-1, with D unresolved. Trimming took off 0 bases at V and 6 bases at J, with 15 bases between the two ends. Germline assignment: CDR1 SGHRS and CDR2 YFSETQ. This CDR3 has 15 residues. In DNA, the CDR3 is TGCGCCAGCAGCTTGGATTCGGGTGTGAAAGCTGAAGCTTTCTTT. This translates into CASSLDSGVKAEAFF.

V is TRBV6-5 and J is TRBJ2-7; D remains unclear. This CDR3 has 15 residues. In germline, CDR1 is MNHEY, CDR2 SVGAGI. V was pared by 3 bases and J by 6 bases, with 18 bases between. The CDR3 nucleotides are TGTGCCAGCAGTTATCTTTACTCCCGAGTTGGCGAGCAGTACTTC. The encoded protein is CASSYLYSRVGEQYF.

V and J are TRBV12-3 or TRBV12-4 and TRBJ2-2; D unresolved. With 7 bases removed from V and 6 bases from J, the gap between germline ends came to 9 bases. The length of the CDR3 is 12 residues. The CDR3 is CASTPHAGELFF. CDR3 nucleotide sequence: TGTGCCAGCACCCCACACGCCGGGGAGCTGTTTTTT.

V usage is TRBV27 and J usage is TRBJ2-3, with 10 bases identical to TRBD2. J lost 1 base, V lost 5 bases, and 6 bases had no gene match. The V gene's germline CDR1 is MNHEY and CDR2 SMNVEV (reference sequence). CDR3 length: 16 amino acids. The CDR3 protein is CASSRLLAGGTDTQYF. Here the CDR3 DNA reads TGTGCCAGCAGTCGGCTTCTAGCGGGGGGCACAGATACGCAGTATTTT.

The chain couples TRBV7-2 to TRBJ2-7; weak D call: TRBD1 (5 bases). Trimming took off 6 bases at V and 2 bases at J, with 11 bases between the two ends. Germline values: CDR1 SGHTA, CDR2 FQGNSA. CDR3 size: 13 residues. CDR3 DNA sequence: TGTGCCAGCAGGGCAACAGGTACCTACGAGCAGTACTTC. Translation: CASRATGTYEQYF.

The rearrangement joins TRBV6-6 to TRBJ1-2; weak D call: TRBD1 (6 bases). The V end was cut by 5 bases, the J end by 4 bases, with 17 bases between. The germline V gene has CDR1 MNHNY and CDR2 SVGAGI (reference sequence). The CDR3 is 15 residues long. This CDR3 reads CASSKVDSPIYGYTF. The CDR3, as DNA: TGTGCCAGCAGTAAGGTGGACAGTCCTATCTATGGCTACACCTTC.

CDR3 protein: CASSLSGGTNEKLFF. The CDR3 DNA sequence: TGTGCCAGCAGTTTATCAGGGGGAACTAATGAAAAACTGTTTTTT. The chain joins TRBV6-5 to TRBJ1-4; the match to TRBD1 covers 7 bases. CDR3 length equals 15 residues. V shed 4 bases, J shed 1 base, and the junction held 3 bases outside the gene matches. Germline V lookup: CDR1 MNHEY, CDR2 SVGAGI.

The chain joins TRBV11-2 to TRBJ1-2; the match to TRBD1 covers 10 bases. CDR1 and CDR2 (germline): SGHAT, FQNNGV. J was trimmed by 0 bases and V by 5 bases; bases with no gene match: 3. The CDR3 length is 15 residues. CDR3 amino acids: CASSPGTGANYGYTF. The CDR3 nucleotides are TGTGCCAGCAGCCCCGGGACAGGGGCTAACTATGGCTACACCTTC.

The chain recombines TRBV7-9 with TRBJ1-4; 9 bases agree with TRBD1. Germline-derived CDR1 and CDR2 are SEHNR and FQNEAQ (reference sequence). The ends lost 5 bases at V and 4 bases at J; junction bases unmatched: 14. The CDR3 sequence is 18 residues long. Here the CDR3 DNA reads TGTGCCAGCAGCCCTGGACAGGGGTTCTCGCCCTTTAATGAAAAACTGTTTTTT. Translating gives CASSPGQGFSPFNEKLFF.

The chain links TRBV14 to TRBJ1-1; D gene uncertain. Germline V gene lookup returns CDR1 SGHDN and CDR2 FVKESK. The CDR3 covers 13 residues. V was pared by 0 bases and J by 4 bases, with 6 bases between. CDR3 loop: CASSQEVATEAFF. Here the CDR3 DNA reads TGTGCCAGCAGCCAAGAGGTGGCCACTGAAGCTTTCTTT.

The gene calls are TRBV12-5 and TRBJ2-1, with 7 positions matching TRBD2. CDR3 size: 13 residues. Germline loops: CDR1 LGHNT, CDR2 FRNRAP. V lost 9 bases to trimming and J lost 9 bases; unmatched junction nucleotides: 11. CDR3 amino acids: CASGTTPGGEQFF. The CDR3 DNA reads TGTGCTAGCGGGACCACTCCGGGGGGTGAGCAGTTCTTC.

CDR3 nucleotides: TGTGCCAGCAGCTTAGAGGGAGGATTTAATGAGCAGTTCTTC. As protein: CASSLEGGFNEQFF. The rearrangement joins TRBV7-7 to TRBJ2-1; D is perhaps TRBD2 (6 bases). The CDR3 spans 14 residues. The V and J ends lost 1 base and 7 bases respectively, with 11 bases between them. The germline V gene has CDR1 SSHAT and CDR2 FNYEAQ (reference sequence).

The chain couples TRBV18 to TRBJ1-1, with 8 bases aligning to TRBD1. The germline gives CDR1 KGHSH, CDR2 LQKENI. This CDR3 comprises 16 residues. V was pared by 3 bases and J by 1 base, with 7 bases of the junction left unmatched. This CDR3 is CASSPLPGQANTEAFF. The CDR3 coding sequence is TGTGCCAGCTCACCCCTTCCGGGACAGGCGAACACTGAAGCTTTCTTT.

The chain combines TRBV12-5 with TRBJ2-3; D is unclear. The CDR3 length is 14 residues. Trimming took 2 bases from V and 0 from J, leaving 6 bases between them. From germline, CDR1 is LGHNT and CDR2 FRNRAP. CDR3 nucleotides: TGTGCTAGTGGTTTGCGGAGTAGCACAGATACGCAGTATTTT. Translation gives CASGLRSSTDTQYF.

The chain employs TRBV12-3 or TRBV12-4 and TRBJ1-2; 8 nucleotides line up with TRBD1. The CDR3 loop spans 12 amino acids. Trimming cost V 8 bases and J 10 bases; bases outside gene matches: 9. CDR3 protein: CASRSSRGHYTF. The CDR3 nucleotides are TGTGCCAGCCGATCCAGCAGGGGGCACTACACCTTC.

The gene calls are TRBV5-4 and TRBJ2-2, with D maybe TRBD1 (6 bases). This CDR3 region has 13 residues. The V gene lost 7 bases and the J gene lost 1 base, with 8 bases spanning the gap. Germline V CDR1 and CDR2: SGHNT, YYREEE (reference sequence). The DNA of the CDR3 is TGTGCCAGCCAACAGGGGAACACCGGGGAGCTGTTTTTT. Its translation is CASQQGNTGELFF.